This TCR beta chain emerged from a study of blood T cells in healthy people across ages. This CDR3 is built from 16 residues. Germline CDR1 and CDR2: SGHTA and FQGTGA. The germline V and J ends were trimmed by 4 bases and 3 bases, with 16 bases remaining between them. This clonotype appeared once. The authors ran a second PCR of about 6 to 11 cycles using a sample-barcoded 5' primer and a J-beta primer mix. Sequencing yielded, for each sample, at least 3 million paired-end reads carrying CDR3. TCRdb re-called the 5' RACE reads with MiXCR, one entry per CDR3 protein. Of 1.5 million to 2 million distinct CDR3 sequences listed, roughly two fifths are singletons.

J is TRBJ2-1 and V is TRBV7-3, with D maybe TRBD2 (6 bases). Sample: blood. The sequence derives from a human donor in good health. The CDR3 region is CASSSRGPGVYNEQFF. The DNA of the CDR3 is TGTGCCAGCAGCTCCCGCGGGCCGGGGGTCTACAATGAGCAGTTCTTC.